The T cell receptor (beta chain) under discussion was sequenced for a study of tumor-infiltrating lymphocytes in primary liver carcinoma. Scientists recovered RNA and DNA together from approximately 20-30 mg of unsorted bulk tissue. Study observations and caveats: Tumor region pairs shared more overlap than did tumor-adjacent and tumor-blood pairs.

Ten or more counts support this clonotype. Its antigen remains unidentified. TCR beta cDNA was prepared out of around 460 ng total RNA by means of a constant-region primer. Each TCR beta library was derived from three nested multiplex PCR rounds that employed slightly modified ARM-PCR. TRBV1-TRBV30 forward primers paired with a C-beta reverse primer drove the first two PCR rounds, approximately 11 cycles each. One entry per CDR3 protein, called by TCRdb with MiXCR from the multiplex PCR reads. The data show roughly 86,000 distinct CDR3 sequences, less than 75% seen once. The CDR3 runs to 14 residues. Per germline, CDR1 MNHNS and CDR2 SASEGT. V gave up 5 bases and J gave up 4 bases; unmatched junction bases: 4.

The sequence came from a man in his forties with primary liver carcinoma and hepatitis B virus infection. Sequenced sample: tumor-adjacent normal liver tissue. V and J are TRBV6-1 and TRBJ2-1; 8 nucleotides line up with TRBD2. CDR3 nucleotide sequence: TGTGCCAGCAGTCCCACTAGCGGATACAATGAGCAGTTCTTC. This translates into CASSPTSGYNEQFF.